The T cell receptor (beta chain) described here comes from a study of cytomegalovirus exposure and HLA in healthy donors. The PCR ran on 60 Vbeta and 13 Jbeta primers. TCRdb keeps only in-frame clones here, not all; method: immunoSEQ multiplex PCR. This sample has 150,000 to 190,000 clones, with about 75% found just once. General observations from the study: The study flagged roughly 160 TCR beta chains as cytomegalovirus-associated.

In its sample, this clone was seen a few times. Its matching antigen is unknown. The sequenced sample consisted of PBMCs. The clonotype comes from a man younger than 35 in good health and CMV-seronegative.

CDR3 amino acids: CASSQRTDYNEQFF. The DNA for the CDR3 is TGTGCCAGCAGTCAACGGACAGATTACAATGAGCAGTTCTTC. The V and J genes are TRBV27 and TRBJ2-1; possible D gene TRBD1, 6 bases. The CDR3 has 14 residues. Germline-derived CDR1 and CDR2 are MNHEY and SMNVEV (reference sequence). The V and J ends lost 5 bases and 4 bases respectively, with 12 bases between them.